Shown below are 7 T cell receptor beta chains from a single sample sequenced in a study of neurological immune-mediated disorders. Time point defined: longitudinal time-point 3. Via MiXCR, TCRdb re-called the 5' RACE reads, giving one row per CDR3 protein. The sample lists about 45,000 distinct CDR3 sequences, about 13% occurring once. The sample comprised PBMCs. These receptors came from a man aged 25-40 years in good health.

This clonotype was counted ten times or more. The chain combines TRBV6-1 with TRBJ2-1; D may be TRBD2 (5 bases). V lost 2 bases, J lost 3 bases, and 8 bases lay in between. The CDR3 is 14 amino acids. From germline, CDR1 is MNHNS and CDR2 SASEGT. The CDR3: CASSEWELYNEQFF. DNA of the CDR3: TGTGCCAGCAGTGAATGGGAGCTCTACAATGAGCAGTTCTTC.

This clonotype has at least ten counts. This CDR3 reads CASSLFSNSPLHF. Written as DNA, the CDR3 is TGTGCCAGCAGTTTATTTTCCAATTCACCCCTCCACTTT. This chain uses TRBV27 with TRBJ1-6, with no clear D. CDR1 and CDR2 (germline): MNHEY, SMNVEV (reference sequence). The V gene lost 1 base and the J gene lost 7 bases, with 5 bases spanning the gap. There are 13 residues in the CDR3.

In this sample, this clonotype turned up many times. J is TRBJ1-6 and V is TRBV20-1; possible D gene TRBD1, 5 bases. Trimming took 5 bases from V and 5 from J, leaving 13 bases between them. This CDR3 comprises 14 residues. CDR1 is DFQATT and CDR2 is SNEGSKA in the germline V gene (reference sequence). The CDR3 bases are TGCAGTGCTTACCGGGACCGGGATAATTCACCCCTCCACTTT. Translated, it gives CSAYRDRDNSPLHF.

The genes are TRBV2 and TRBJ2-3; D is undetermined. The CDR3 runs to 11 residues. Germline CDR1 SNHLY, CDR2 FYNNEI. The V gene lost 3 bases and the J gene lost 5 bases, with 3 bases spanning the gap. The CDR3 is CASSERDTQYF. CDR3 DNA sequence: TGTGCCAGCAGTGAGCGAGATACGCAGTATTTT.

In the case of this clonotype: A much bigger clone sits one base away, suggesting this may be a read error. The CDR3 nucleotides read TGTGCCACCAGTGATCCCACGTGGGGCAGCGGGAGAATGTTTAAGTTCTTC. Its protein product is CATSDPTWGSGRMFKFF. The chain links TRBV24-1 to TRBJ2-1; 8 nucleotides agree with TRBD2. Germline V gene sequence: CDR1 KGHDR, CDR2 SFDVKD. This CDR3 is built from 17 residues. V was clipped by 3 bases and J by 14 bases; unmatched bases: 20.

In its sample, this clonotype was seen many times. The V gene is TRBV7-2, the J gene TRBJ2-5; D is unclear. This CDR3 region has 15 residues. Germline-derived CDR1 and CDR2 are SGHTA and FQGNSA. V lost 2 bases to trimming and J lost 5 bases, with 15 bases between them. As DNA, the CDR3 is TGTGCCAGCAGCTTAAATTTAGCCCCCGCGGAGACCCAGTACTTC. Translated, it gives CASSLNLAPAETQYF.

This clonotype was seen at least ten times. This rearrangement joins TRBV5-1 to TRBJ2-7; D not resolved. Germline-derived CDR1 and CDR2 are SGHRS and YFSETQ. Trimming took 0 bases from V and 2 from J, leaving 9 bases between them. The CDR3 loop spans 14 amino acids. Here the CDR3 reads CASSLVAGAYEQYF. The CDR3, as DNA: TGCGCCAGCAGCTTGGTGGCAGGAGCCTACGAGCAGTACTTC.